This T cell receptor (beta chain) was obtained from a study of T cell responses to AZD1222 COVID-19 vaccine. Study conclusions and caveats: Researchers report vaccine-associated CD4 TCRs spanning spike, with dominance at 160-218 and 743-854. Repertoire sampling happened only post peak T cell response.

Per the germline V gene, CDR1 is MDHEN and CDR2 is SYDVKM. V lost 3 bases and J 0 bases, leaving 6 bases between the germline ends. The length of the CDR3 is 14 residues. The sample holds one count of this clone. Its specificity is unknown. This table comes from immunoSEQ multiplex PCR, and its TCRdb copy is limited to in-frame clones, with some not included. The sample records under 200,000 clones, around 93% being singletons. The source material was peripheral blood, sampled on day 0 of AZD1222 vaccination. This clonotype originated in an adult in good health. This chain uses TRBV28 with TRBJ1-3; the D gene is possibly TRBD1 (5 bases). The CDR3 reads CASSLTDSGNTIYF. The CDR3 bases are TGTGCCAGCAGTTTGACAGACTCTGGAAACACCATATATTTT.